Below, one TCR beta chain is given with its context. What it recognizes is unknown. MiXCR, applied by TCRdb to the 5' RACE reads, yields one record per CDR3 protein. The sample consists of 400,000 to 500,000 distinct CDR3 sequences, around 18% of them appearing once. Germline CDR1 reads SQVTM; CDR2 reads ANQGSEA. Trimming left V 0 bases short and J 0 bases short, with 6 bases between. The CDR3 loop spans 13 amino acids. This specimen comes from a study of identical twins. The study's findings and limits: Low generation probability was overrepresented in out-of-frame alpha sequences shared by twins. Twins' surplus sharing was weaker for beta out-of-frame sequences.

The material sequenced was naive T cells sorted from blood. The TCR originated in a man in his fifties or sixties in good health. The V gene is TRBV29-1, the J gene TRBJ2-7; D may be TRBD2 (5 bases). CDR3 protein: CSVEEGSSYEQYF. Written as DNA, the CDR3 is TGCAGCGTTGAAGAGGGGAGCTCCTACGAGCAGTACTTC.